The 14 T cell receptor beta chains reported below all come from one sample, sequenced in a study of blood T cell repertoires in COVID-19. The method was immunoSEQ multiplex PCR; TCRdb's version includes in-frame clones alone and lacks a portion of them. This table has 200,000 to 300,000 clones, roughly 80% appearing once. Material for sequencing was peripheral blood. Source of these receptors: a woman aged 18 to 35 with acute or convalescent COVID-19.

V gene TRBV15 combines with J gene TRBJ2-7, with a tentative D call TRBD1 (5 bases). The germline V gene has CDR1 LNHNV and CDR2 YYDKDF (reference sequence). Trimming took 1 base from V and 4 from J, leaving 17 bases between them. The CDR3 covers 16 residues. CDR3 sequence (DNA): TGTGCCACCAGCAGAGGGCGTACAGGAGTGAAATACGAGCAGTACTTC. It specifies CATSRGRTGVKYEQYF.

The table lists this clone with a few counts. The chain carries TRBV13 and TRBJ2-7; D possibly corresponds to TRBD2 (6 bases). Germline loops: CDR1 PRHDT, CDR2 FYEKMQ (reference sequence). The CDR3 length is 13 residues. Trimming left V 0 bases short and J 5 bases short, with 8 bases between. The CDR3 region has the DNA TGTGCCAGCAGCTTAGGCGGAGGGGACGAGCAGTACTTC. It yields the protein CASSLGGGDEQYF.

The chain employs TRBV18 and TRBJ2-3, with D unclear. CDR3 size: 12 residues. Germline V gene sequence: CDR1 KGHSH, CDR2 LQKENI. Trimming stripped 4 bases from V and 6 bases from J, with 8 bases between. The CDR3 spells CASSRPPDTQYF. The CDR3 region has the DNA TGTGCCAGCTCACGTCCTCCGGATACGCAGTATTTT.

The rearrangement links TRBV6-5 to TRBJ2-1; a possible D gene is TRBD2 (5 bases). Between the trimmed V and J ends, which lost 5 bases and 4 bases, there was a span of 15 bases. The CDR3 totals 15 residues. Germline values: CDR1 MNHEY, CDR2 SVGAGI. CDR3 DNA sequence: TGTGCCAGCAGTAGCGGAGAGAGAAGGTACAATGAGCAGTTCTTC. Amino acid sequence: CASSSGERRYNEQFF.

The chain has TRBV5-8 and TRBJ2-1; D not certain. This CDR3 is 16 amino acids long. Deletions cut 0 bases from V and 0 bases from J, with 10 bases between. CDR1 is SGHTS and CDR2 is YDEGEE in the germline V gene. The CDR3, as DNA: TGTGCCAGCAGCTTGGTGGTGAGGAGCTCCTACAATGAGCAGTTCTTC. Its translation: CASSLVVRSSYNEQFF.

The rearrangement joins TRBV7-6 to TRBJ1-1; 10 nucleotides agree with TRBD1. CDR3 length equals 17 residues. Germline-derived CDR1 and CDR2 are SGHVS and FNYEAQ. V shed 5 bases and J 2 bases; nucleotides not matched to a gene: 11. CDR3 sequence reads: CASSLLRQGAQNTEAFF. CDR3 DNA: TGTGCCAGCAGCCTATTAAGACAGGGGGCGCAAAACACTGAAGCTTTCTTT.

This chain joins TRBV7-2 and TRBJ2-7; 7 nucleotides align to TRBD2. V shed 4 bases, J shed 3 bases, and the junction held 9 bases outside the gene matches. The germline V gene has CDR1 SGHTA and CDR2 FQGNSA. CDR3 length equals 15 residues. The CDR3 sequence: CASSSRVAGLYEQYF. The DNA for the CDR3 is TGTGCCAGCAGCTCGCGGGTAGCGGGCCTCTACGAGCAGTACTTC.

This clone has more than one count but fewer than ten. The CDR3 region has the DNA TGTGCCAGCAGGTACGGGACAGCGTATAGATATAATTCACCCCTCCACTTT. It is translated as CASRYGTAYRYNSPLHF. The chain has TRBV6-2 or TRBV6-3 and TRBJ1-6; 7 positions agree with TRBD1. Germline values: CDR1 MNHEY, CDR2 SVGEGT. J gave up 4 bases and V 6 bases, and 12 bases lay outside the gene matches. This CDR3 is built from 17 residues.

The chain is built from TRBV2 and TRBJ1-2; D perhaps matches TRBD1 (5 bases). Germline CDR1 and CDR2: SNHLY and FYNNEI. V shed 6 bases and J shed 4 bases, with 12 bases lying between them. This CDR3 region has 13 residues. CDR3 nucleotides: TGTGCCAGCAGGGAGACAGTGGGCTATGGCTACACCTTC. Amino acids: CASRETVGYGYTF.

The V and J genes are TRBV9 and TRBJ1-3; no reliable D call. Germline lookup yields CDR1 SGDLS and CDR2 YYNGEE. Trimming pared 0 bases from V and 0 bases from J, leaving 13 bases between. The CDR3 has 17 amino acids. The CDR3, as DNA: TGTGCCAGCAGCGTAGCTCCCCGGGGAGGCTCTGGAAACACCATATATTTT. Amino acids: CASSVAPRGGSGNTIYF.

This chain connects TRBV19 to TRBJ2-1, with 11 bases matching TRBD2. The J segment lost 5 bases and the V segment lost 3 bases, leaving 9 bases of the junction unmatched. CDR1 LNHDA and CDR2 SQIVND come from the germline V gene (reference sequence). The CDR3 contains 17 residues. The CDR3 sequence is CASSMVVAGGPDNEQFF. The CDR3 DNA is TGTGCCAGTAGTATGGTAGTAGCGGGAGGGCCGGACAATGAGCAGTTCTTC.

The genes are TRBV3-1 (or the pseudogene TRBV3-2) and TRBJ2-7, with a possible D match to TRBD2 (5 bases). Germline CDR1 and CDR2: LGHDT and YNNKEL (reference sequence). This CDR3 spans 13 amino acids. V lost 5 bases, J lost 3 bases, and 11 bases lay in between. The CDR3, as DNA: TGTGCCAGCAGCGAGGACGGACTCTACGAGCAGTACTTC. Its translation: CASSEDGLYEQYF.

The chain has TRBV28 and TRBJ2-1; 8 bases are a match to TRBD2. Germline-derived CDR1 and CDR2 are MDHEN and SYDVKM. Losses at the gene ends were 7 bases for V and 4 bases for J; bases not matched to a gene: 6. The CDR3 contains 14 residues. The CDR3 nucleotides are TGTGCCAGCACTCTAGCGGGTGGTTACAATGAGCAGTTCTTC. It is translated as CASTLAGGYNEQFF.

The chain links TRBV2 to TRBJ2-7; TRBD1 is a possible D gene (6 bases). The germline V and J ends were trimmed by 6 bases and 4 bases, with 16 bases remaining between them. CDR1 is SNHLY and CDR2 is FYNNEI in the germline V gene. The CDR3 loop spans 14 amino acids. CDR3 in amino acids: CASRKWGQGYEQYF. DNA of the CDR3: TGTGCCAGCAGGAAGTGGGGCCAGGGGTACGAGCAGTACTTC.